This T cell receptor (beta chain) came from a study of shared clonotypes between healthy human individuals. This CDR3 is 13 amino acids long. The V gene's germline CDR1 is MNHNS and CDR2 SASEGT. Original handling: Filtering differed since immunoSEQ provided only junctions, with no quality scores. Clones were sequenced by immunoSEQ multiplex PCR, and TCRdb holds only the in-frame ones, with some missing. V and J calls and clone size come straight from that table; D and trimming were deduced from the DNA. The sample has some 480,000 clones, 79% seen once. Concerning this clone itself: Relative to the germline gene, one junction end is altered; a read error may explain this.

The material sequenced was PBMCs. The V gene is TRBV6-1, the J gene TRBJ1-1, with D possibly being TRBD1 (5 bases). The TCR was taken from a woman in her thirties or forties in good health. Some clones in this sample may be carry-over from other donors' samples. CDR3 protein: CTSSRDVNTEAFF. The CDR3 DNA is TGTACCAGCAGCCGGGACGTGAACACTGAAGCTTTCTTT.